The clone carrying this T cell receptor (beta chain) was picked up a small number of times. Its matching antigen is unknown. This CDR3 has 13 amino acids. Germline V lookup: CDR1 ENHRY, CDR2 SYGVKD. Trimming left V 2 bases short and J 4 bases short, with 8 bases between. This entry belongs to a study of beta chain features in type 1 diabetes. Findings and limits, study-wide: Among type 1 diabetes patients, VDJ junctions had fewer insertions and more deletions. Significant though moderate, a shortening of TCRB CDR3s appeared in all four CD4+ subsets of Type 1 diabetes patients. PCR might preferentially amplify shorter templates, equally in patients and controls.

Based on CD45RO/CCR7/CD25/CD127/CD95/CD27, CD4+ regulatory, stem cell-like memory, naive and central memory cells were sorted. Every isolated RNA sample was fully reverse transcribed, so sequencing captured expressed TCRB transcripts. The assay was immunoSEQ multiplex PCR, and TCRdb's table has in-frame clones only and misses some. The repertoire holds about 210,000 clones, approximately 11% seen once, with approximately 1.5% in the top ten. The TCR was taken from a man between 18 and 29 years old in good health. Material: central memory CD4+ T cells from blood. The chain links TRBV10-3 to TRBJ1-2, with no clear D. CDR3 residues: CAISEAYAYGYTF. CDR3 in DNA: TGTGCCATCAGTGAGGCGTATGCCTATGGCTACACCTTC.